The rows below give T cell receptor beta chains drawn from one sample of a study of a mutant IDH1 vaccine in newly diagnosed glioma. The assay was immunoSEQ multiplex PCR, and TCRdb's table has in-frame clones only and misses some. The repertoire holds 110,000 or so clones, with roughly nine tenths as singletons. For these receptors, no antigen is known. The sequencing used PBMCs, collected from a glioma patient whose treatment included an IDH1 peptide vaccine. These receptor sequences come from a woman aged 45-59 years with glioma. The CDR3 runs from the conserved cysteine through the conserved F or W. The order of the fields is J gene, clone size, V gene, D gene, CDR3 protein, CDR3 DNA. The D gene is left open where the match is weak. The size of a clone is reported for some rows only, either as once, few or many, or as a class for expanded clones.

j_call: TRBJ2-1; clone_size: .; v_call: TRBV7-9; d_call: TRBD2; cdr3_aa: CASITVTSGSSNEQFF; cdr3_nt: TGTGCCAGCATCACCGTGACTAGCGGGAGTAGTAATGAGCAGTTCTTC
j_call: TRBJ2-7; clone_size: .; v_call: TRBV6-1; d_call: .; cdr3_aa: CASSPDRYSYEQYF; cdr3_nt: TGTGCCAGCAGCCCCGACCGTTACTCCTACGAGCAGTACTTC
j_call: TRBJ2-7; clone_size: .; v_call: TRBV6-5; d_call: .; cdr3_aa: CASSYSRGGYEQYF; cdr3_nt: TGTGCCAGCAGTTACTCCAGGGGTGGGTACGAGCAGTACTTC
j_call: TRBJ2-1; clone_size: .; v_call: TRBV5-6; d_call: .; cdr3_aa: CASSLGDYNEQFF; cdr3_nt: TGTGCCAGCAGCTTGGGGGATTACAATGAGCAGTTCTTC
j_call: TRBJ2-5; clone_size: few; v_call: TRBV5-1; d_call: TRBD1; cdr3_aa: CASSLATGVETQYF; cdr3_nt: TGCGCCAGCAGCTTGGCAACAGGGGTTGAGACCCAGTACTTC
j_call: TRBJ2-3; clone_size: .; v_call: TRBV10-3; d_call: TRBD1; cdr3_aa: CAANRQGGTDTQYF; cdr3_nt: TGTGCCGCGAACCGACAGGGGGGTACAGATACGCAGTATTTT
j_call: TRBJ1-2; clone_size: .; v_call: TRBV7-8; d_call: TRBD1; cdr3_aa: CASSPGGDYGYTF; cdr3_nt: TGTGCCAGCAGCCCAGGGGGGGACTATGGCTACACCTTC
j_call: TRBJ2-5; clone_size: .; v_call: TRBV7-2; d_call: TRBD2; cdr3_aa: CASSLARGKAGGGETQYF; cdr3_nt: TGTGCCAGCAGCTTAGCGAGGGGAAAAGCGGGAGGGGGAGAGACCCAGTACTTC
j_call: TRBJ1-2; clone_size: .; v_call: TRBV11-2; d_call: .; cdr3_aa: CASSLAGSPGGYTF; cdr3_nt: TGTGCCAGCAGCTTAGCGGGCAGCCCTGGAGGCTACACCTTC
j_call: TRBJ2-1; clone_size: .; v_call: TRBV19; d_call: TRBD2; cdr3_aa: CASTPASGYNEQFF; cdr3_nt: TGTGCCAGTACCCCGGCTAGCGGGTACAATGAGCAGTTCTTC
j_call: TRBJ2-2; clone_size: .; v_call: TRBV7-3; d_call: .; cdr3_aa: CASSSRGPSDGELFF; cdr3_nt: TGTGCCAGCAGCTCAAGGGGCCCGTCGGACGGGGAGCTGTTTTTT
j_call: TRBJ1-1; clone_size: .; v_call: TRBV7-3; d_call: TRBD1; cdr3_aa: CASSSQGVNTEAFF; cdr3_nt: TGTGCCAGCAGCTCCCAGGGGGTGAACACTGAAGCTTTCTTT
j_call: TRBJ1-1; clone_size: few; v_call: TRBV28; d_call: TRBD1; cdr3_aa: CASRSSTGQVNTEAFF; cdr3_nt: TGTGCCAGCAGATCCTCCACAGGACAGGTGAACACTGAAGCTTTCTTT
j_call: TRBJ2-2; clone_size: .; v_call: TRBV18; d_call: .; cdr3_aa: CASSPPMRANTGELFF; cdr3_nt: TGTGCCAGCTCACCACCCATGCGGGCGAACACCGGGGAGCTGTTTTTT
j_call: TRBJ2-1; clone_size: .; v_call: TRBV6-5; d_call: .; cdr3_aa: CASGENRATKQFF; cdr3_nt: TGTGCCAGCGGAGAGAACCGGGCCACCAAACAGTTCTTC
j_call: TRBJ1-6; clone_size: .; v_call: TRBV4-2; d_call: TRBD1; cdr3_aa: CASSPDREGSPLHF; cdr3_nt: TGTGCCAGCAGCCCGGACAGGGAAGGTTCACCCCTCCACTTT
j_call: TRBJ1-1; clone_size: .; v_call: TRBV18; d_call: .; cdr3_aa: CASSPSGNTEAFF; cdr3_nt: TGTGCCAGCTCACCATCCGGGAACACTGAAGCTTTCTTT
j_call: TRBJ2-7; clone_size: .; v_call: TRBV5-4; d_call: .; cdr3_aa: CASSSLGGAYEQYF; cdr3_nt: TGTGCCAGCAGCTCCCTTGGCGGGGCGTACGAGCAGTACTTC